These 14 T cell receptor beta chains were sequenced from one sample in a study of control samples from healthy donors and cancer patients. Profiled with immunoSEQ multiplex PCR; TCRdb holds only in-frame clones, not every one. The sample has about 89,000 clones, around 85% seen once. Specimen: blood. Source of these receptors: a woman in her thirties or forties in good health.

The chain combines TRBV15 with TRBJ2-4; TRBD1 agrees at 10 bases. The germline V gene encodes CDR1 LNHNV and CDR2 YYDKDF (reference sequence). This CDR3 is built from 15 residues. V gave up 5 bases and J gave up 5 bases; unmatched junction bases: 6. CDR3 loop: CATSGGQGVQNIQYF. As DNA, the CDR3 is TGTGCCACCAGCGGAGGACAGGGGGTCCAAAACATTCAGTACTTC. The whole variable domain, remainder taken from reference TRBV15 and TRBJ2-4, is DAMVIQNPRYQVTQFGKPVTLSCSQTLNHNVMYWYQQKSSQAPKLLFHYYDKDFNNEADTPDNFQSRRPNTSFCFLDIRSPGLGDTAMYLCATSGGQGVQNIQYFGAGTRLSVL.

This chain uses TRBV11-3 with TRBJ1-1; TRBD1 might be the D (6 bases). Germline CDR1 SGHNT, CDR2 YENEEA. The CDR3 extends over 15 amino acids. Trimming stripped 5 bases from V and 1 base from J, with 14 bases between. The CDR3 DNA follows: TGTGCCAGCAGCGCTAGCCCCAGGGGGAACACTGAAGCTTTCTTT. It yields the protein CASSASPRGNTEAFF.

The chain couples TRBV4-1 to TRBJ2-5; 11 bases fit TRBD2. J was trimmed by 4 bases and V by 3 bases; bases with no gene match: 4. CDR3 length equals 15 residues. CDR1 is MGHRA, CDR2 YSYEKL, per germline. CDR3 sequence: CASSQSSGGRETQYF. CDR3 sequence (DNA): TGCGCCAGCAGCCAGTCTAGCGGGGGGCGAGAGACCCAGTACTTC.

This chain uses TRBV7-7 with TRBJ1-4; TRBD1 aligns across 8 bases. Germline V gives CDR1 SSHAT, CDR2 FNYEAQ (reference sequence). The J segment lost 6 bases and the V segment lost 4 bases, leaving 4 bases of the junction unmatched. CDR3 length: 14 residues. DNA for the CDR3: TGTGCCAGCAGCTCTTCGACAGGGGATGAAAAACTGTTTTTT. Translating it yields CASSSSTGDEKLFF.

This clone was seen only once. The chain couples TRBV7-2 to TRBJ1-5; D may be TRBD1 (6 bases). Germline V gene lookup returns CDR1 SGHTA and CDR2 FQGNSA. The CDR3 length is 13 residues. The germline V and J ends were trimmed by 4 bases and 7 bases, with 11 bases remaining between them. The CDR3: CASSSRTAQPQHF. In DNA form, the CDR3 reads TGTGCCAGCAGCTCGCGGACAGCCCAGCCCCAGCATTTT.

The CDR3 protein is CASSPRVTEAFF. The CDR3 DNA reads TGTGCCAGCAGCCCCCGGGTTACTGAAGCTTTCTTT. The chain is built from TRBV12-3 or TRBV12-4 and TRBJ1-1, with D hard to call. Trimming pared 6 bases from V and 5 bases from J, leaving 10 bases between. CDR3 length: 12 residues.

This chain connects TRBV5-1 to TRBJ1-1; TRBD1 is a possible D gene (5 bases). The V and J ends lost 1 base and 3 bases respectively, with 13 bases between them. The CDR3 sequence is 15 residues long. Germline CDR1 is SGHRS and CDR2 is YFSETQ. In nucleotides, the CDR3 is TGCGCCAGCAGCTTGCTGACCGGGGCAGACACTGAAGCTTTCTTT. Encoded protein: CASSLLTGADTEAFF. The full variable domain, completed using reference TRBV5-1 and TRBJ1-1, is KAGVTQTPRYLIKTRGQQVTLSCSPISGHRSVSWYQQTPGQGLQFLFEYFSETQRNKGNFPGRFSGRQFSNSRSEMNVSTLELGDSALYLCASSLLTGADTEAFFGQGTRLTVV.

This chain joins TRBV7-9 and TRBJ2-5, with 9 bases matching TRBD1. CDR3 length: 14 amino acids. Germline-derived CDR1 and CDR2 are SEHNR and FQNEAQ (reference sequence). Trimming took 7 bases from V and 5 from J; bases not matched to a gene: 8. CDR3 in DNA: TGTGCCAGCACCATGGGGACAGGGAGGGAGACCCAGTACTTC. As protein: CASTMGTGRETQYF. The complete variable domain, with remaining parts taken from reference TRBV7-9 and TRBJ2-5, reads DTGVSQNPRHKITKRGQNVTFRCDPISEHNRLYWYRQTLGQGPEFLTYFQNEAQLEKSRLLSDRFSAERPKGSFSTLEIQRTEQGDSAMYLCASTMGTGRETQYFGPGTRLLVL.

The chain employs TRBV13 and TRBJ1-2, with no clear D. From germline, CDR1 is PRHDT and CDR2 FYEKMQ (reference sequence). Trimming stripped 7 bases from V and 2 bases from J, with 14 bases between. The CDR3 covers 14 residues. CDR3 DNA sequence: TGTGCCAGCACCCTGCTCTCGGAAAACTATGGCTACACCTTC. As protein: CASTLLSENYGYTF.

V usage is TRBV6-6 and J usage is TRBJ1-2, with 7 bases aligning to TRBD1. The J segment lost 3 bases and the V segment lost 4 bases, leaving 8 bases of the junction unmatched. The germline V gene encodes CDR1 MNHNY and CDR2 SVGAGI (reference sequence). This CDR3 region has 15 residues. CDR3 sequence reads: CASSFRQGLYYGYTF. The CDR3 DNA reads TGTGCCAGCAGTTTCAGACAGGGATTATACTATGGCTACACCTTC.

The chain couples TRBV5-4 to TRBJ1-1, with 9 bases lining up with TRBD1. The CDR3 is made up of 15 amino acids. V gave up 4 bases and J gave up 6 bases; unmatched junction bases: 10. The germline V gene has CDR1 SGHNT and CDR2 YYREEE (reference sequence). The CDR3 DNA sequence: TGTGCCAGCAGCAATACAGGGGGCTTCGGCCCTGAAGCTTTCTTT. This gives the protein CASSNTGGFGPEAFF.

V and J are TRBV18 and TRBJ2-7; weak D call: TRBD2 (6 bases). This CDR3 has 14 amino acids. Trimming took off 3 bases at V and 2 bases at J, with 11 bases between the two ends. In germline, CDR1 is KGHSH, CDR2 LQKENI. The CDR3, as DNA: TGTGCCAGCTCACCCGGACGGGGGACCTACGAGCAGTACTTC. Protein: CASSPGRGTYEQYF.

This rearrangement joins TRBV6-2 or TRBV6-3 to TRBJ2-7; D remains ambiguous. This CDR3 has 14 residues. Germline-derived CDR1 and CDR2 are MNHEY and SVGEGT. Trimming took 2 bases from V and 3 from J, leaving 11 bases between them. The CDR3 DNA reads TGTGCCAGCAGTTACCTGGCAGGCAGCTACGAGCAGTACTTC. It specifies CASSYLAGSYEQYF.

The chain combines TRBV12-3 or TRBV12-4 with TRBJ1-2; D uncertain. The V end lost 4 bases, the J end lost 7 bases, and 10 bases lay between the germline ends. The CDR3 is made up of 12 amino acids. The CDR3 region is CASSSDRAGYTF. The CDR3 DNA sequence: TGTGCCAGCAGTTCCGATCGCGCTGGCTACACCTTC.